The 21 T cell receptor beta chains given below trace back to one sample, sequenced in a study of beta chain features in type 1 diabetes. TCRB transcripts that were expressed got sequenced, as all of the isolated RNA had been reverse transcribed. The assay was immunoSEQ multiplex PCR, and TCRdb's table has in-frame clones only and misses some. Of under 300,000 clones in the sample, about 26% were seen once. What was sequenced was central memory CD4+ T cells from blood. These receptors all come from a man aged 25 to 40 in good health.

This clone was seen at least ten times. This chain links TRBV7-2 with TRBJ2-4, with 9 bases fitting TRBD1. The CDR3 loop spans 18 amino acids. The V segment lost 5 bases and the J segment 1 base; nucleotides outside the gene matches: 12. Germline V CDR1 and CDR2: SGHTA, FQGNSA. The chain's CDR3 is CASSVNWDRVGAKNIQYF. The DNA for the CDR3 is TGTGCCAGCAGCGTTAACTGGGACAGGGTGGGCGCCAAAAACATTCAGTACTTC.

V is TRBV27 and J is TRBJ2-3, with TRBD2 identical over 7 bases. The CDR3 covers 17 residues. CDR1 and CDR2 from the germline V gene are MNHEY and SMNVEV (reference sequence). The V and J ends lost 5 bases and 0 bases, in that order; junction bases with no gene match: 11. Here the CDR3 DNA reads TGTGCCAGCAGTCCCCTTGGCCTAGCGGCTAGCACAGATACGCAGTATTTT. It is translated as CASSPLGLAASTDTQYF.

In DNA form, the CDR3 reads TGCAGCGTTCATCAGGGAACGTACCAAGAGACCCAGTACTTC. Translation: CSVHQGTYQETQYF. J is TRBJ2-5 and V is TRBV29-1, with a tentative D call TRBD1 (5 bases). Germline lookup yields CDR1 SQVTM and CDR2 ANQGSEA. The CDR3 runs to 14 residues. Deletions cut 5 bases from V and 0 bases from J, with 13 bases between.

The rearrangement links TRBV18 to TRBJ1-2; no clear D gene. This CDR3 has 13 amino acids. Looked up from germline, CDR1 is KGHSH and CDR2 is LQKENI. Trimming took 3 bases from V and 7 from J, leaving 12 bases between them. CDR3 region: CASSPPVVSGYTF. CDR3 nucleotides: TGTGCCAGCTCACCTCCCGTGGTATCTGGCTACACCTTC.

The V call is TRBV19, the J call TRBJ2-1, with 8 bases matching TRBD2. V lost 5 bases to trimming and J lost 6 bases; unmatched junction nucleotides: 9. The CDR3 spans 15 residues. From germline, CDR1 is LNHDA and CDR2 SQIVND (reference sequence). In DNA form, the CDR3 reads TGTGCCAGTAGTCTCCCCCGGACTAGCAGCAATGAGCAGTTCTTC. Translating gives CASSLPRTSSNEQFF.

The chain recombines TRBV30 with TRBJ1-5, with 7 bases identical to TRBD1. The trim removed 0 bases at V and 5 bases at J, leaving 4 bases unmatched. Per the germline V gene, CDR1 is GTSNPN and CDR2 is SVGIG (reference sequence). The CDR3 sequence is 14 residues long. The CDR3 nucleotides read TGTGCCTGGAGTGTAGGGGGCTTGGATCAGCCCCAGCATTTT. Protein product: CAWSVGGLDQPQHF.

The chain uses TRBV2 and TRBJ2-3, with TRBD1 identical over 9 bases. Germline V CDR1 and CDR2: SNHLY, FYNNEI. V shed 6 bases, J shed 3 bases, and the junction held 4 bases outside the gene matches. This CDR3 spans 14 amino acids. This CDR3 reads CASSRDRATDTQYF. The CDR3 DNA follows: TGTGCCAGCAGCCGGGACAGGGCGACAGATACGCAGTATTTT.

J is TRBJ1-3 and V is TRBV7-2, with D hard to call. Trimming stripped 0 bases from V and 2 bases from J, with 11 bases between. The CDR3 is 16 amino acids. Germline V CDR1 and CDR2: SGHTA, FQGNSA. CDR3 DNA sequence: TGTGCCAGCAGCTTAGCGAACCCACGGGCTGGAAACACCATATATTTT. This translates into CASSLANPRAGNTIYF.

The chain recombines TRBV5-4 with TRBJ2-1; D unresolved. V lost 6 bases, J lost 5 bases, and 12 bases lay in between. This CDR3 is built from 13 residues. Germline loops: CDR1 SGHNT, CDR2 YYREEE (reference sequence). CDR3 residues: CASTLRPDNEQFF. In DNA form, the CDR3 reads TGTGCCAGCACTCTTCGGCCGGACAATGAGCAGTTCTTC.

This clone was detected ten times or more. The V call is TRBV28, the J call TRBJ2-2, with no clear D. CDR1 is MDHEN, CDR2 SYDVKM, per germline. V was pared by 5 bases and J by 5 bases, with 6 bases between. This CDR3 has 12 residues. CDR3 protein: CASSLQTGELFF. DNA for the CDR3: TGTGCCAGCAGTCTTCAAACCGGGGAGCTGTTTTTT.

The rearrangement links TRBV6-5 to TRBJ2-2; 10 positions agree with TRBD1. The CDR3 loop spans 14 amino acids. V was pared by 7 bases and J by 4 bases, with 3 bases of the junction left unmatched. Germline V gives CDR1 MNHEY, CDR2 SVGAGI. The CDR3 is CASKRTGGTGELFF. In DNA form, the CDR3 reads TGTGCCAGCAAGCGGACAGGGGGCACCGGGGAGCTGTTTTTT.

The chain couples TRBV7-2 to TRBJ2-3, with D unclear. With 5 bases removed from V and 6 bases from J, the gap between germline ends came to 9 bases. The length of the CDR3 is 12 residues. Germline V gene data show CDR1 as SGHTA and CDR2 as FQGNSA. For the CDR3, the DNA is TGTGCCAGCAGCCGGAATTCGGATACGCAGTATTTT. As protein: CASSRNSDTQYF. Full variable domain (outside the CDR3, taken from reference TRBV7-2 and TRBJ2-3): GAGVSQSPSNKVTEKGKDVELRCDPISGHTALYWYRQSLGQGLEFLIYFQGNSAPDKSGLPSDRFSAERTGGSVSTLTIQRTQQEDSAVYLCASSRNSDTQYFGPGTRLTVL.

A few counts support this clone. This chain uses TRBV2 with TRBJ2-1; 8 positions agree with TRBD2. Germline V gives CDR1 SNHLY, CDR2 FYNNEI. The CDR3 extends over 16 amino acids. V shed 7 bases and J 2 bases; nucleotides not matched to a gene: 10. The CDR3 coding sequence is TGTGCCAGCACCCCTCCGGGGGGGGAGGCCTACAATGAGCAGTTCTTC. Translation: CASTPPGGEAYNEQFF.

The sample holds a few counts of this clone. This sequence joins TRBV5-1 and TRBJ2-5, with D unresolved. V lost 4 bases and J 4 bases, leaving 11 bases between the germline ends. The CDR3 length is 13 residues. Germline V gene lookup returns CDR1 SGHRS and CDR2 YFSETQ. For the CDR3, the DNA is TGCGCCAGCAGCCAATTGGACGGAGAGACCCAGTACTTC. Translation gives CASSQLDGETQYF. The whole variable domain, remainder taken from reference TRBV5-1 and TRBJ2-5, is KAGVTQTPRYLIKTRGQQVTLSCSPISGHRSVSWYQQTPGQGLQFLFEYFSETQRNKGNFPGRFSGRQFSNSRSEMNVSTLELGDSALYLCASSQLDGETQYFGPGTRLLVL.

The rearrangement uses TRBV2 and TRBJ1-2; 9 bases agree with TRBD1. CDR3 length: 12 amino acids. Trimming cost V 10 bases and J 11 bases; bases outside gene matches: 11. CDR1 and CDR2 (germline): SNHLY, FYNNEI. The CDR3 loop reads CATQGQGDWYTF. The CDR3 nucleotides are TGTGCCACCCAGGGACAGGGAGATTGGTACACCTTC.

The V gene is TRBV18, the J gene TRBJ1-2, with D unresolved. Looked up from germline, CDR1 is KGHSH and CDR2 is LQKENI. The CDR3 runs to 14 residues. Between the trimmed V and J ends, which lost 2 bases and 4 bases, there was a span of 11 bases. CDR3 loop: CASSPGRSAYGYTF. In DNA form, the CDR3 reads TGTGCCAGCTCACCAGGCAGGTCGGCCTATGGCTACACCTTC.

On this clone itself: This sample includes further DNA sequences coding for the same CDR3. The CDR3 region has the DNA TGCAGTGCCCCAGGTATCTACGAGCAGTACTTC. Translated: CSAPGIYEQYF. J is TRBJ2-7 and V is TRBV20-1; no firm D call. Trimming removed 6 bases from V and 3 bases from J, with 9 bases in between. Per germline, CDR1 DFQATT and CDR2 SNEGSKA (reference sequence). The length of the CDR3 is 11 residues.

By sample fraction, this clone is medium-sized (0.01 to 0.1%). Other DNA sequences in the same sample also yield this CDR3. The rearrangement uses TRBV29-1 and TRBJ2-5; a possible D gene is TRBD2 (6 bases). The CDR3 is made up of 13 amino acids. V was pared by 6 bases and J by 0 bases, with 11 bases between. Germline V gene lookup returns CDR1 SQVTM and CDR2 ANQGSEA. The CDR3 here is CSVRLAYQETQYF. CDR3 nucleotide sequence: TGCAGCGTCAGGCTAGCGTACCAAGAGACCCAGTACTTC. Full variable domain (remainder filled in from reference TRBV29-1 and TRBJ2-5): SAVISQKPSRDICQRGTSLTIQCQVDSQVTMMFWYRQQPGQSLTLIATANQGSEATYESGFVIDKFPISRPNLTFSTLTVSNMSPEDSSIYLCSVRLAYQETQYFGPGTRLLVL.

The V call is TRBV28, the J call TRBJ1-2, with a tentative D call TRBD1 (6 bases). V was clipped by 9 bases and J by 7 bases, with 12 bases between them. Germline-derived CDR1 and CDR2 are MDHEN and SYDVKM. This CDR3 has 11 amino acids. Here the CDR3 DNA reads TGTGCCAGTCAACAGGGTTTTGGCTACACCTTC. As protein: CASQQGFGYTF.

A word on this clone: Other DNA sequences within the sample encode an identical CDR3. The V call is TRBV7-2, the J call TRBJ2-7; possibly TRBD1 for D (5 bases). The germline V gene encodes CDR1 SGHTA and CDR2 FQGNSA. The CDR3 consists of 14 residues. Trimming removed 1 base at V and 2 bases at J, with 9 bases between. The CDR3 bases are TGTGCCAGCAGCTTAGGAACAGGCCCCTACGAGCAGTACTTC. This sequence encodes CASSLGTGPYEQYF.

In the case of this clone: A read error may account for a junction end that differs from germline. The chain employs TRBV7-9 and TRBJ1-2, with no clear D. The CDR3 is 13 amino acids. CDR1 is SEHNR, CDR2 FQNEAQ, per germline (reference sequence). The CDR3 reads CASRLEGQVGYTF. DNA of the CDR3: TGTGCCAGCAGATTAGAAGGGCAAGTCGGCTACACCTTC.